The rows below give T cell receptor beta chains drawn from one sample of a study of blood T cell repertoires in COVID-19. Repertoires were generated with immunoSEQ multiplex PCR, while TCRdb's copy carries only in-frame clones and drops some. Of about 38,000 clones listed, approximately 90% are singletons. Sequenced input: peripheral blood. These receptors all stem from a man in his 70s with active COVID-19. The CDR3 runs from the conserved cysteine through the conserved F or W. The D gene is left open where the match is weak. Some rows have no size entry. The others give once, few or many, or a class for an expanded clone.

d_call j_call clone_size v_call cdr3_nt cdr3_aa
- TRBJ2-3 - TRBV6-5 TGTGCCAGCAGGAATACTATCCTAGGTTCAGATACGCAGTATTTT CASRNTILGSDTQYF
- TRBJ2-3 - TRBV6-2/TRBV6-3 TGTGCCAGCAGTTTCGTGCGGGTTGGCACAGATACGCAGTATTTT CASSFVRVGTDTQYF
- TRBJ1-1 - TRBV18 TGTGCCAGCTCACCCTCAGGGAACACTGAAGCTTTCTTT CASSPSGNTEAFF
- TRBJ2-2 - TRBV7-7 TGTGCCAGCAGCTTACGGGGGGGACAGGGTTCCGGGGAGCTGTTTTTT CASSLRGGQGSGELFF
TRBD2 TRBJ2-2 - TRBV19 TGTGCCAGTAGTTTACTAGCGGGAGGGCCTAGGTCTGCCGGGGAGCTGTTTTTT CASSLLAGGPRSAGELFF
TRBD1 TRBJ2-7 - TRBV12-3/TRBV12-4 TGTGCCAGCAGTGCAGACAGGGGGTACGAGCAGTACTTC CASSADRGYEQYF
TRBD1 TRBJ1-2 - TRBV19 TGTGCCAGTCGAGGGGGCGGGTTGGGCTACACCTTC CASRGGGLGYTF
TRBD1 TRBJ1-3 - TRBV11-2 TGTGCCAGCACCACGAGGACAGGTTTTGTCTCTGGAAACACCATATATTTT CASTTRTGFVSGNTIYF
TRBD1 TRBJ2-4 - TRBV28 TGTGCCAGCAGTTTCGGAGTCGGACAGGGCTCTGTGGCCAAAAACATTCAGTACTTC CASSFGVGQGSVAKNIQYF
- TRBJ2-7 - TRBV3-1/TRBV3-2 TGTGCCAGCAGCCAAAGATCCACTAGCTCCTACGAGCAGTACTTC CASSQRSTSSYEQYF
TRBD1 TRBJ1-5 - TRBV6-2/TRBV6-3 TGTGCCAGCAGCCAACCCACCGGGACAGGGGGCAATCAGCCCCAGCATTTT CASSQPTGTGGNQPQHF
TRBD2 TRBJ2-5 - TRBV3-1/TRBV3-2 TGTGCCAGCAGCCTTTTCGCGGGGGTCCAAGAGACCCAGTACTTC CASSLFAGVQETQYF
- TRBJ1-2 - TRBV2 TGTGCCAGCAGTGATCGACTCTCCTATGGCTACACCTTC CASSDRLSYGYTF
TRBD1 TRBJ1-5 - TRBV5-1 TGCGCCAGCAGCTTGGGACAGGGAAAAGAGCCCCAGCATTTT CASSLGQGKEPQHF
- TRBJ2-3 - TRBV10-2 TGCGCCAGCAGTGTCCTATCTAGAGCCGATACGCAGTATTTT CASSVLSRADTQYF
- TRBJ1-5 once TRBV11-3 TGTGCCAGCAGCTTAGGGCAGGAAAGCAATCAGCCCCAGCATTTT CASSLGQESNQPQHF
TRBD1 TRBJ2-2 once TRBV29-1 TGCAGCGGCCGGGACAGCGGGGAGCTGTTTTTT CSGRDSGELFF
TRBD1 TRBJ2-2 once TRBV7-3 TGTGCCAGCAGCTTGACAGGGTTTTCCGGGGAGCTGTTTTTT CASSLTGFSGELFF
- TRBJ2-2 - TRBV5-1 TGCGCCAGCAGCCTAGACCCGAACACCGGGGAGCTGTTTTTT CASSLDPNTGELFF
TRBD1 TRBJ1-1 - TRBV7-8 TGTGCCAGCAGCGTCTTACAGGGGGCGGGGACTGAAGCTTTCTTT CASSVLQGAGTEAFF